This T cell receptor (beta chain) comes out of a study of blood T cell repertoires in COVID-19. Germline-derived CDR1 and CDR2 are SGDLS and YYNGEE. This CDR3 spans 14 amino acids. V lost 0 bases and J lost 0, with 5 bases in between. Assay used: immunoSEQ multiplex PCR; TCRdb lists only in-frame clones, some missing. There are 400,000 to 550,000 clones in the sample; around 89% occur only once, and more than 4% lies in the top ten. The rearrangement joins TRBV9 to TRBJ2-3; D unclear. The sequencing sample was made of peripheral blood. The receptor comes from a woman aged 25 to 39 with acute or convalescent COVID-19. The CDR3 here is CASSVAPSTDTQYF. As DNA, the CDR3 is TGTGCCAGCAGCGTAGCCCCTAGCACAGATACGCAGTATTTT.